This TCR beta chain was recorded in a study of T and B cells in COVID-19 patients. Turning to the study itself: Peripheral blood came from COVID-19 patients with active infection or after recovery.

TRB rearrangements were amplified by multiplex PCR with BIOMED2 TRB-A/B primers. Each CDR3 protein is one row after TCRdb ran MiXCR on the multiplex PCR reads. The repertoire holds some 1,400 distinct CDR3 sequences, with approximately 26% as singletons. The CDR3 loop spans 13 amino acids. From blood, about 240-500 ng of genomic DNA served as TRB template. Study-level points and caveats: Active COVID-19 showed highly clonal TRB repertoires; recovery showed diversity and richness above healthy donors. No sequencing was yet done of CD4+, regulatory or CD8+ subsets, or of SARS-CoV-2-responsive or tetramer+ sorted cells. In COVID-19 patients, T cell receptor beta variable and joining gene use was reportedly strongly skewed.

For this clonotype: Its antigen is unknown.

Sequenced: blood. The rearrangement links TRBV21-1 to TRBJ1-5; the table's D gene call, TRBD1, was not cross checked with the DNA. TRBV21-1 corresponds to a pseudogene. This sequence was found in a human donor with active COVID-19. The CDR3 protein is CASSGGQNQPQHF. In nucleotides, the CDR3 is TGTGCCAGCAGTGGGGGACAAAATCAGCCCCAGCATTTT.